The 26 T cell receptor beta chains in this list originate from one sample, sequenced in a study of CD8 T cells in ankylosing spondylitis. TCRdb independently ran MiXCR on the 5' RACE reads; one entry per CDR3 protein. The sample has 220,000 or so distinct CDR3 sequences, over 9.5% seen once. The sequenced sample was blood, either unsorted or a sorted T cell fraction (not recorded which). Receptors were obtained from a male donor with ankylosing spondylitis or in good health (not recorded which).

With regard to this clonotype: One end of the junction varies from germline; a read error may be responsible. The genes are TRBV5-1 and TRBJ2-7; the D is unclear. This CDR3 is built from 13 residues. Germline V gene sequence: CDR1 SGHRS, CDR2 YFSETQ. CDR3 bases: TGCGCCAGCAGCTTGGAAGGCAACTACGAGCAGTCCTTC. It is translated as CASSLEGNYEQSF.

A few counts support this clonotype. This chain joins TRBV12-3 or TRBV12-4 and TRBJ1-1; weak D call: TRBD1 (5 bases). Trimming stripped 4 bases from V and 4 bases from J, with 13 bases between. The CDR3 loop spans 14 amino acids. In DNA, the CDR3 is TGTGCCAGCAGTTCCACAGGTGGTGGCACTGAAGCTTTCTTT. This gives the protein CASSSTGGGTEAFF.

The rearrangement joins TRBV12-3 or TRBV12-4 to TRBJ1-1; 7 bases agree with TRBD1. The CDR3 covers 12 residues. Trimming cost V 4 bases and J 7 bases; bases outside gene matches: 3. As DNA, the CDR3 is TGTGCCAGCAGTTCAGGGGGTAGTGAAGCTTTCTTT. It specifies CASSSGGSEAFF.

The V call is TRBV10-3, the J call TRBJ2-3, with D maybe TRBD1 (5 bases). The CDR3 spans 13 residues. Trimming removed 10 bases at V and 1 base at J, with 12 bases between. Germline V CDR1 and CDR2: ENHRY, SYGVKD. The DNA for the CDR3 is TGTGCCAGCAGCATGACAGGCACAGATACGCAGTATTTT. It encodes CASSMTGTDTQYF.

This clonotype was seen at least ten times. The gene calls are TRBV20-1 and TRBJ1-5; D is unresolved. The CDR3 runs 15 residues. CDR1 DFQATT and CDR2 SNEGSKA come from the germline V gene (reference sequence). V shed 0 bases and J shed 0 bases, with 9 bases lying between them. CDR3 protein: CSARDFQVSNQPQHF. CDR3 coding DNA: TGCAGTGCTAGAGATTTCCAGGTTAGCAATCAGCCCCAGCATTTT.

This clonotype has a count of ten or more. The chain employs TRBV24-1 and TRBJ2-5; the D gene is possibly TRBD1 (5 bases). From germline, CDR1 is KGHDR and CDR2 SFDVKD. This CDR3 region has 17 residues. Trimming removed 3 bases at V and 3 bases at J, with 19 bases between. The CDR3 bases are TGTGCCACCAGTGATCCCCCTCTGCAGGGATCGAAAGAGACCCAGTACTTC. Translating gives CATSDPPLQGSKETQYF.

This clonotype showed up just a few times. The rearrangement uses TRBV5-1 and TRBJ2-2, with D unresolved. The CDR3 is 15 residues long. The V gene's germline CDR1 is SGHRS and CDR2 YFSETQ. V was pared by 5 bases and J by 1 base, with 12 bases between. The CDR3 nucleotides are TGCGCCAGCAGGTGGGCCGCAAGGAACACCGGGGAGCTGTTTTTT. Translation: CASRWAARNTGELFF.

J is TRBJ1-6 and V is TRBV5-1, with 7 bases lining up with TRBD1. The CDR3 totals 14 residues. V lost 4 bases to trimming and J lost 12 bases; unmatched junction nucleotides: 10. From germline, CDR1 is SGHRS and CDR2 YFSETQ. CDR3 nucleotides: TGCGCCAGCAGCCCGGGGACAGCGGGAGGACCCCTCCACTTT. This codes for CASSPGTAGGPLHF.

This clonotype has ten or more counts. The CDR3 loop reads CASSLEGGRRADTQYF. DNA of the CDR3: TGTGCCAGCAGTTTAGAGGGGGGCCGTAGGGCAGATACGCAGTATTTT. The V gene is TRBV12-3 or TRBV12-4, the J gene TRBJ2-3, with D perhaps TRBD1 or TRBD2 (6 bases each). Trimming cost V 1 base and J 4 bases, with 15 bases left between them. This CDR3 comprises 16 residues.

This clonotype was counted ten times or more. V and J are TRBV20-1 and TRBJ2-3, with 10 bases aligning to TRBD2. V dropped 2 bases and J dropped 2; count of bases not matched to a gene: 7. CDR3 length equals 16 residues. Per the germline V gene, CDR1 is DFQATT and CDR2 is SNEGSKA (reference sequence). Written as DNA, the CDR3 is TGCAGTGCTAGACCCCTAGCGGGGGCCTACACAGATACGCAGTATTTT. It encodes CSARPLAGAYTDTQYF.

V is TRBV7-3 and J is TRBJ2-3, with D possibly matching TRBD1 (5 bases). The V end was cut by 5 bases, the J end by 2 bases, with 11 bases between. This CDR3 is built from 14 residues. CDR1 SGHTA and CDR2 FQGTGA come from the germline V gene. CDR3 nucleotide sequence: TGTGCCAGCAGCCGGTCCAGGGCCACAGATACGCAGTATTTT. Amino acid sequence: CASSRSRATDTQYF.

This clonotype was observed a handful of times. The rearrangement links TRBV27 to TRBJ2-7, with 10 bases matching TRBD1. V dropped 6 bases and J dropped 1; count of bases not matched to a gene: 9. This CDR3 has 16 amino acids. The germline CDR1 and CDR2 sequences are MNHEY and SMNVEV (reference sequence). The CDR3 loop is CASSSPRTGGSYEQYF. The CDR3, as DNA: TGTGCCAGCAGCTCCCCACGGACAGGGGGATCCTACGAGCAGTACTTC.

In its sample, this clonotype was seen many times. At one end the junction does not follow the germline gene, possibly because of a read error. The chain carries TRBV7-7 and TRBJ2-5; a weak D match, TRBD1 (6 bases). The length of the CDR3 is 16 residues. Germline CDR1 reads SSHAT; CDR2 reads FNYEAQ (reference sequence). CDR3 loop: CASSQGSGGFKETQYF. CDR3 in DNA: TGTGCTAGCAGCCAGGGGAGTGGTGGGTTCAAAGAGACCCAGTACTTC. The full variable domain, in which reference TRBV7-7 and TRBJ2-5 provide the parts outside the CDR3, is GAGVSQSPRYKVTKRGQDVTLRCDPISSHATLYWYQQALGQGPEFLTYFNYEAQPDKSGLPSDRFSAERPEGSISTLTIQRTEQRDSAMYRCASSQGSGGFKETQYFGPGTRLLVL.

The chain is built from TRBV5-1 and TRBJ2-7, with D tentatively TRBD1 or TRBD2 (7 bases each). Per germline, CDR1 SGHRS and CDR2 YFSETQ. The CDR3 loop spans 15 amino acids. Trimming stripped 4 bases from V and 4 bases from J, with 18 bases between. CDR3 sequence: CASSTGQAGDYEQYF. CDR3 bases: TGCGCCAGCAGCACCGGACAGGCGGGAGATTACGAGCAGTACTTC.

The V call is TRBV6-2 or TRBV6-3, the J call TRBJ2-3, with D possibly matching TRBD2 (6 bases). Germline CDR1 is MNHEY and CDR2 is SVGEGT. V was cut by 4 bases and J by 0 bases, with 20 bases left in between. The CDR3 consists of 18 residues. The CDR3 loop reads CASSSSRRSGPSTDTQYF. In DNA, the CDR3 is TGTGCCAGCAGTTCGTCCCGAAGAAGCGGGCCGAGCACAGATACGCAGTATTTT.

This clonotype has at least ten counts. CDR3 sequence reads: CASSLSLDDEQFF. CDR3 nucleotides: TGTGCCAGCTCACTATCGTTGGATGATGAGCAGTTCTTC. The chain recombines TRBV18 with TRBJ2-1; D remains unclear. There are 13 residues in the CDR3. The ends were cut back, 4 bases at V and 8 bases at J, with 12 bases in the middle. Germline lookup yields CDR1 KGHSH and CDR2 LQKENI.

This clonotype was counted at least ten times. J is TRBJ2-1 and V is TRBV3-1, with D perhaps TRBD2 (7 bases). The CDR3 has 16 amino acids. Germline CDR1 and CDR2: LGHDT and YNNKEL (reference sequence). V was pared by 5 bases and J by 0 bases, with 14 bases between. For the CDR3, the DNA is TGTGCCAGCAGCATAGAGGGGGGGCGCTCCTACAATGAGCAGTTCTTC. This translates into CASSIEGGRSYNEQFF.

This clonotype was detected ten times or more. The chain recombines TRBV5-6 with TRBJ2-2; D gene uncertain. Germline CDR1 and CDR2: SGHDT and YYEEEE. The CDR3 is 14 amino acids. V was shortened by 2 bases and J by 6 bases, with 11 bases between the two germline ends. The CDR3 is CASSFGRAAGELFF. The CDR3 nucleotides are TGTGCCAGCAGCTTTGGACGGGCGGCCGGGGAGCTGTTTTTT.

This clonotype was counted many times. The genes are TRBV9 and TRBJ2-2; D remains unclear. This CDR3 comprises 13 residues. Germline CDR1 SGDLS, CDR2 YYNGEE. Trimming shortened V by 0 bases and J by 7 bases, and 7 bases separated the two germline ends. The CDR3 region is CASSVVTDGELFF. The CDR3 DNA follows: TGTGCCAGCAGCGTAGTAACGGACGGGGAGCTGTTTTTT.

The J gene is TRBJ1-5, the V gene TRBV7-2, with a tentative D call TRBD1 (6 bases). Germline assignment: CDR1 SGHTA and CDR2 FQGNSA. The V end was cut by 1 base, the J end by 2 bases, with 12 bases between. This CDR3 comprises 16 residues. The CDR3 DNA follows: TGTGCCAGCAGCTTAGTGTTGGGGGCTGGCAATCAGCCCCAGCATTTT. It codes for CASSLVLGAGNQPQHF.

This clonotype was recorded at least ten times. This rearrangement joins TRBV6-1 to TRBJ1-2; D is unresolved. Trimming stripped 4 bases from V and 0 bases from J, with 9 bases between. From germline, CDR1 is MNHNS and CDR2 SASEGT. CDR3 length: 14 residues. CDR3 bases: TGTGCCAGCAGTGCTACCCGAACTAACTATGGCTACACCTTC. This gives the protein CASSATRTNYGYTF.

Ten or more counts support this clonotype. The chain employs TRBV10-3 and TRBJ1-1, with TRBD1 matching 10 bases. Per the germline V gene, CDR1 is ENHRY and CDR2 is SYGVKD. This CDR3 is built from 16 residues. The junction had 5 bases not matched to a gene; V was cut back by 4 bases and J by 0 bases. This chain's CDR3 is CAISGRQGAVNTEAFF. CDR3 sequence (DNA): TGTGCCATCAGTGGCCGACAGGGGGCGGTGAACACTGAAGCTTTCTTT.

This clonotype was found a few times. V is TRBV7-3 and J is TRBJ2-2; tentatively, D is TRBD1 (6 bases). The length of the CDR3 is 17 residues. Germline CDR1 reads SGHTA; CDR2 reads FQGTGA. V dropped 1 base and J dropped 4 bases, with 16 bases sitting between them. CDR3 region: CASSLIKGQGSTGELFF. The CDR3 DNA reads as TGTGCCAGCAGCTTAATTAAAGGGCAGGGGAGCACCGGGGAGCTGTTTTTT.

This clonotype was seen more than once but under ten times. A much larger clone differs by one base, so this may be a read error. This rearrangement joins TRBV5-1 to TRBJ1-1; 10 nucleotides line up with TRBD1. CDR1 and CDR2 (germline): SGHRS, YFSETQ. The CDR3 runs 13 residues. The V and J ends lost 3 bases and 4 bases, in that order; junction bases with no gene match: 0. The CDR3 is CASSWTGGTEAFF. Here the CDR3 DNA reads TGCGCCAGCAGCTGGACAGGGGGCACTGAAGCTTTCTTT.

V and J are TRBV7-6 and TRBJ1-2, with 12 bases matching TRBD1. There are 16 residues in the CDR3. The J segment lost 7 bases and the V segment lost 5 bases, leaving 11 bases of the junction unmatched. Germline V gene sequence: CDR1 SGHVS, CDR2 FNYEAQ. The DNA for the CDR3 is TGTGCCAGCAGCCCCCGGGACAGGGGGCGGATAGGTGGCTACACCTTC. Amino acids: CASSPRDRGRIGGYTF.

There are many counts of this clonotype. The rearrangement uses TRBV20-1 and TRBJ2-3; D ambiguous. The CDR3 sequence is 12 residues long. Trimming took 4 bases from V and 2 from J, leaving 7 bases between them. CDR1 and CDR2 from the germline V gene are DFQATT and SNEGSKA (reference sequence). CDR3 region: CSATTTTDTQYF. The CDR3 DNA sequence: TGCAGTGCTACAACTACCACAGATACGCAGTATTTT.